The 9 T cell receptor gamma chains below were found in one sample sequenced in a study of gamma-delta chains in newborns, infants, children. TCRdb re-called the reads using CATT. The table lists about 900 gamma-chain clones, roughly two fifths of them singletons, with around 25% in the top ten. Sequenced input: blood. The receptors were gathered from a child who was a newborn, infant or young child, either healthy, febrile or measles-vaccinated (not recorded which).

By share, this clone counts as large. Other DNA sequences in the sample encode the same CDR3. This rearrangement joins TRGV9 to TRGJ1 or TRGJ2. The CDR3 loop spans 11 amino acids. Looked up from germline, CDR1 is GITISATS and CDR2 is ISYDGTV (reference sequence). V gave up 2 bases and J gave up 8 bases; unmatched junction bases: 3. CDR3 amino acids: CALWEAHKKLF. The CDR3 nucleotides are TGTGCCTTGTGGGAGGCACATAAGAAACTCTTT.

A remark on this clone: A much larger clone sits a single nucleotide away, making a read error possible. This CDR3 is also generated by other DNA sequences in the sample. This chain joins TRGV9 and TRGJP. Here the J gene was assigned by germline matching of the DNA, as TCRdb has none. The CDR3 consists of 18 residues. The junction had 12 bases not matched to a gene; V was cut back by 1 base and J by 9 bases. Per the germline V gene, CDR1 is GITISATS and CDR2 is ISYDGTV (reference sequence). The CDR3 loop is CALWEVPQFGLGKKIKVF. CDR3 DNA sequence: TGTGCCTTGTGGGAGGTACCTCAATTCGGGTTGGGCAAAAAAATCAAGGTATTT.

By its share, this clone is large. This rearrangement joins TRGV3 to TRGJ1 or TRGJ2. TCRdb supplies no J gene; here it was assigned by aligning the nucleotide sequence to germline. This CDR3 has 14 amino acids. Germline values: CDR1 VTNTFY, CDR2 YDVSTARD (reference sequence). Germline trimming cut 2 bases from V and 3 bases from J; bases unmatched to any gene: 7. CDR3 nucleotide sequence: TGTGCCACCTGGGACAAGCCCCCTTATTATAAGAAACTCTTT. Its protein product is CATWDKPPYYKKLF.

For this clone: Other DNA sequences in the same sample also yield this CDR3. The V call is TRGV2, the J call TRGJ1 or TRGJ2. The J gene is absent in TCRdb and was assigned here via DNA matching to germline. Germline V gene data show CDR1 as EGSNGY and CDR2 as YDSYNSKV. The CDR3 has 12 residues. Germline trimming cut 4 bases from V and 5 bases from J; bases unmatched to any gene: 5. Here the CDR3 DNA reads TGTGCCACCTGGGAAGAGAATTATAAGAAACTCTTT. Protein sequence: CATWEENYKKLF.

As for this clone: This may come from a read error, since a much larger clone is one base off. This sample also contains other DNA sequences that code for the same CDR3. There is no J gene call, but TRGV9 is given as the V gene. Germline CDR1 reads GITISATS; CDR2 reads ISYDGTV (reference sequence). The CDR3 length is 14 residues. The CDR3 spells CALWVRSGYYKKLF. The CDR3 DNA is TGTGCCTTGTGGGTAAGATCCGGTTATTATAAGAAGCTCTTT.

This clone occurred once. A much larger clone lies one base from this, so it may be a read error. The sample holds other DNA sequences that translate to the same CDR3. The chain joins TRGV8 to TRGJ1 or TRGJ2. The J gene, absent from TCRdb, was called here by matching the DNA to germline. This CDR3 comprises 14 residues. From germline, CDR1 is VENAVY and CDR2 YDSYNSRV. Trimming cost V 3 bases and J 0 bases; bases outside gene matches: 5. CDR3 sequence reads: CATWDRRNYYKKLF. Written as DNA, the CDR3 is TGTGCCACCTGGGATCGAAGGAATTATTATAAGAAACTCTTT.

This chain uses TRGV9 with TRGJP. TCRdb lists no J gene, so it was determined here by aligning the DNA to germline. V was pared by 0 bases and J by 7 bases, with 6 bases of the junction left unmatched. The CDR3 extends over 17 amino acids. Germline CDR1 is GITISATS and CDR2 is ISYDGTV (reference sequence). The CDR3 DNA follows: TGTGCCTTGTGGGAGGTGTCCGGGGAGTTGGGCAAAAAAATCAAGGTATTT. Amino acid sequence: CALWEVSGELGKKIKVF.

This clone was seen a few times. This same CDR3 is encoded by further DNA sequences in the sample. The chain links TRGV9 to TRGJP. TCRdb supplies no J gene; here it was assigned by aligning the nucleotide sequence to germline. The CDR3 totals 17 residues. Germline CDR1 GITISATS, CDR2 ISYDGTV (reference sequence). The V gene end was trimmed by 2 bases and the J gene end by 6 bases; junction bases not matched to a gene: 7. CDR3 sequence reads: CALWEAMGELGKKIKVF. DNA of the CDR3: TGTGCCTTGTGGGAGGCCATGGGAGAGTTGGGCAAAAAAATCAAGGTATTT.

With regard to this clone: Germline and junction disagree at one end, which may indicate a read error. This chain's CDR3 is CALWEVRQGLGKKIKVF. CDR3 nucleotide sequence: TGTGCCTTGTGGGAGGTGCGACAAGGGTTGGGCAAAAAAATCAAGGTATTT. The J gene is TRGJP, the V gene TRGV9. TCRdb records no J gene; here it was assigned by comparing the DNA to germline. CDR3 length: 17 residues. Germline CDR1 reads GITISATS; CDR2 reads ISYDGTV (reference sequence).